Below are 10 T cell receptor beta chains sequenced from a single sample in a study of human T cells and chemical hapten exposure. TCRdb analysed the RACE reads with MiXCR anew, one entry per CDR3 protein. The sample has 65,000 or so distinct CDR3 sequences, around 6.1% seen once. Time point indicated: healthy volunteer bleed at 6 weeks. Unfractionated whole blood served as the source for total RNA extraction. Material: whole blood. All receptors derive from a female donor in good health. Some clones in this sample may be carry-over from other donors' samples.

V is TRBV12-3 or TRBV12-4 and J is TRBJ1-4, with 9 positions matching TRBD1. This CDR3 comprises 16 residues. V trimming: 5 bases; J trimming: 2 bases; junction bases outside the gene matches: 6. CDR3: CASSITGGATNEKLFF. The CDR3 DNA reads TGTGCCAGCAGTATCACAGGGGGCGCGACTAATGAAAAACTGTTTTTT.

J is TRBJ2-1 and V is TRBV29-1; 11 bases are a match to TRBD1. V trimming: 6 bases; J trimming: 7 bases; junction bases outside the gene matches: 17. Germline assignment: CDR1 SQVTM and CDR2 ANQGSEA. The length of the CDR3 is 17 residues. The CDR3 DNA follows: TGCAGCGTCACCGGGACAGGGGGAATAGGGGTACTGAATGAGCAGTTCTTC. It yields the protein CSVTGTGGIGVLNEQFF.

In its sample, this clonotype was seen many times. At one end the junction does not follow the germline gene, possibly because of a read error. The J gene is TRBJ1-4, the V gene TRBV28, with 10 nucleotides matching TRBD1. CDR1 is MDHEN and CDR2 is SYDVKM in the germline V gene. The CDR3 has 15 residues. CDR3 loop: CASSPRQGATEAKIF. The CDR3 DNA sequence: TGTGCCAGCAGTCCGAGACAGGGGGCGACGGAGGCCAAGATTTTT.

This clonotype was detected many times. The gene calls are TRBV5-1 and TRBJ1-1; 11 bases are a match to TRBD1. Germline loops: CDR1 SGHRS, CDR2 YFSETQ. J gave up 4 bases and V 3 bases, and 2 bases lay outside the gene matches. The CDR3 runs 14 residues. CDR3 in DNA: TGCGCCAGCAGCTCCGGGACAGGGGGCACTGAAGCTTTCTTT. Protein sequence: CASSSGTGGTEAFF.

This clonotype was counted between two and nine times. V usage is TRBV27 and J usage is TRBJ2-7, with 8 bases matching TRBD1. CDR1 and CDR2 from the germline V gene are MNHEY and SMNVEV (reference sequence). The CDR3 length is 14 residues. The junction had 5 bases not matched to a gene; V was cut back by 5 bases and J by 2 bases. This CDR3 reads CASSPGQAPYEQYF. CDR3 coding DNA: TGTGCCAGCAGTCCGGGACAGGCCCCCTACGAGCAGTACTTC.

Concerning this clonotype itself: A junction end diverges from the germline sequence, so it may reflect a read error. The chain has TRBV12-3 or TRBV12-4 and TRBJ1-1, with 8 positions matching TRBD1. The CDR3 runs to 14 residues. The CDR3 is CASGFDRGNTEAFF. In DNA form, the CDR3 reads TGTGCCAGCGGTTTCGACAGGGGGAACACTGAAGCTTTCTTT.

This clonotype was observed a few times. The chain carries TRBV20-1 and TRBJ1-5; no reliable D call. Germline lookup yields CDR1 DFQATT and CDR2 SNEGSKA (reference sequence). Deletions cut 6 bases from V and 0 bases from J, with 6 bases between. The CDR3 is made up of 12 amino acids. CDR3 residues: CSATTSNQPQHF. The CDR3 coding sequence is TGCAGTGCCACCACTAGCAATCAGCCCCAGCATTTT.

This clonotype has just a few counts. The rearrangement uses TRBV30 and TRBJ2-1; the D call may be TRBD1 or TRBD2 (5 bases each). The germline gives CDR1 GTSNPN, CDR2 SVGIG (reference sequence). Between the trimmed V and J ends, which lost 4 bases and 5 bases, there was a span of 21 bases. The CDR3 covers 16 residues. This CDR3 reads CAWKPPGDGYDNEQFF. DNA for the CDR3: TGTGCCTGGAAACCTCCCGGGGACGGGTATGACAATGAGCAGTTCTTC.

The V and J genes are TRBV5-1 and TRBJ2-7; D is ambiguous. The CDR3 contains 15 residues. CDR1 and CDR2 (germline): SGHRS, YFSETQ. The V end lost 4 bases, the J end lost 1 base, and 15 bases lay between the germline ends. CDR3 sequence reads: CASSKVRLTSYEQYF. CDR3 in DNA: TGCGCCAGCAGCAAAGTGCGCCTGACGTCCTACGAGCAGTACTTC.

This clonotype was observed a few times. The chain carries TRBV30 and TRBJ2-1; D call uncertain. The CDR3 loop spans 16 amino acids. CDR1 and CDR2 (germline): GTSNPN, SVGIG (reference sequence). Trimming took 6 bases from V and 7 from J, leaving 25 bases between them. The CDR3 loop is CACTPRGPHKYNEQFF. The CDR3 DNA reads as TGTGCCTGCACCCCGCGTGGGCCGCACAAGTATAATGAGCAGTTCTTC.